This record concerns one T cell receptor (beta chain) sequence. Its antigen is unidentified. PCR involved 60 Vbeta and 13 Jbeta primers. The data were produced by immunoSEQ multiplex PCR, yet TCRdb's version contains in-frame clones alone and is incomplete. The table has roughly 250,000 clones, 80% seen once. This CDR3 region has 13 residues. Germline V gives CDR1 ENHRY, CDR2 SYGVKD. J lost 4 bases, V lost 10 bases, and 6 bases had no gene match. The source of the sample is a study of cytomegalovirus exposure and HLA in healthy donors. Study findings and constraints: Whilst most TCR sequences proved rare, a subset of public TCRs occurred across many donors.

The TCR originated in a girl aged 2 to 10 in good health and CMV-seronegative. The chain carries TRBV10-3 and TRBJ1-4; TRBD1 aligns across 7 bases. What was sequenced was PBMCs. The CDR3 region is CATKGGLNEKLFF. The DNA of the CDR3 is TGTGCCACCAAAGGGGGCCTTAATGAAAAACTGTTTTTT.